One and the same sample provided the 5 T cell receptor beta chains below, sequenced in a study of CD4 T cells in relation to SARS-CoV-2 and coronaviruses. Before the COVID-19 pandemic, during about 2010-2018, CD4+ T cells were taken from unexposed donors. Isolation of CD4+ T cells took place after about 9 days in culture. Clones were read by immunoSEQ multiplex PCR, and TCRdb kept only the in-frame ones, dropping some. The sample has fewer than 25,000 clones, around four fifths seen once. Antigens of these TCRs are unknown. The sample taken for sequencing was CD4+ T cells from PBMCs, cultured in vitro. The receptors were gathered from a human donor in good health.

This rearrangement joins TRBV5-1 to TRBJ2-7, with 8 positions matching TRBD1. CDR1 is SGHRS, CDR2 YFSETQ, per germline. Trimming took 2 bases from V and 2 from J; bases not matched to a gene: 3. The length of the CDR3 is 14 residues. The CDR3 region is CASSFEGQAYEQYF. The CDR3 nucleotides are TGCGCCAGCAGCTTTGAGGGACAGGCCTACGAGCAGTACTTC.

The chain couples TRBV6-5 to TRBJ2-2; D is unclear. Germline CDR1 MNHEY, CDR2 SVGAGI. V gave up 5 bases and J gave up 5 bases, with 12 bases separating them. CDR3 size: 14 residues. CDR3 amino acids: CASSTNQVTGELFF. CDR3 nucleotide sequence: TGTGCCAGCAGTACGAACCAGGTTACCGGGGAGCTGTTTTTT.

This clone has more than one count but fewer than ten. The chain carries TRBV11-2 and TRBJ2-1, with D maybe TRBD2 (6 bases). The CDR3 loop spans 14 amino acids. Germline CDR1 and CDR2: SGHAT and FQNNGV. V was trimmed by 1 base and J by 7 bases, leaving 11 bases between them. CDR3 sequence: CASSLAGVGNEQFF. The DNA for the CDR3 is TGTGCCAGCAGCTTAGCGGGAGTGGGGAATGAGCAGTTCTTC.

V is TRBV5-1 and J is TRBJ1-6, with D possibly TRBD1 on 6 matching bases. Germline assignment: CDR1 SGHRS and CDR2 YFSETQ. There are 19 residues in the CDR3. V was cut by 0 bases and J by 0 bases, with 16 bases left in between. CDR3 coding DNA: TGCGCCAGCAGCTTGGAGGGGGTGAAGACGAGCTCCTATAATTCACCCCTCCACTTT. Protein product: CASSLEGVKTSSYNSPLHF.

This sequence joins TRBV14 and TRBJ1-2; D call uncertain. V lost 4 bases and J lost 7, with 19 bases in between. Germline assignment: CDR1 SGHDN and CDR2 FVKESK. The CDR3 extends over 15 amino acids. The CDR3 region is CASSPRDRSVSGYTF. Here the CDR3 DNA reads TGTGCCAGCAGCCCACGAGACCGTTCGGTCTCTGGCTACACCTTC.